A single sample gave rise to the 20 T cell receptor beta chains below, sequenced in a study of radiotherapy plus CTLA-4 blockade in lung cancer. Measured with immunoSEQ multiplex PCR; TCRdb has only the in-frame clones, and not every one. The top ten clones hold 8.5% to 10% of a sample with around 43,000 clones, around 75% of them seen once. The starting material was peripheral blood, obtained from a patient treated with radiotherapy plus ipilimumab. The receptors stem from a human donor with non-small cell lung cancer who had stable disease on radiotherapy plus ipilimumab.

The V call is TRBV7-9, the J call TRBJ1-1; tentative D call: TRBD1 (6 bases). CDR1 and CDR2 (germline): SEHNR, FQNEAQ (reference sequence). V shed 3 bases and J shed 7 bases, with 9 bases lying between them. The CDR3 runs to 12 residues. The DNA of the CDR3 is TGTGCCAGCAGCTTTACAGGGCATGAAGCTTTCTTT. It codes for CASSFTGHEAFF.

The DNA of the CDR3 is TGCAGCGTTCTCTGGGACAGTCCCGTTGATGGCTACACCTTC. Residues: CSVLWDSPVDGYTF. The rearrangement joins TRBV29-1 to TRBJ1-2, with 7 bases matching TRBD1. Germline lookup yields CDR1 SQVTM and CDR2 ANQGSEA. The CDR3 is made up of 14 amino acids. V lost 5 bases to trimming and J lost 6 bases; unmatched junction nucleotides: 12. The full variable domain, completed using reference TRBV29-1 and TRBJ1-2, is SAVISQKPSRDICQRGTSLTIQCQVDSQVTMMFWYRQQPGQSLTLIATANQGSEATYESGFVIDKFPISRPNLTFSTLTVSNMSPEDSSIYLCSVLWDSPVDGYTFGSGTRLTVV.

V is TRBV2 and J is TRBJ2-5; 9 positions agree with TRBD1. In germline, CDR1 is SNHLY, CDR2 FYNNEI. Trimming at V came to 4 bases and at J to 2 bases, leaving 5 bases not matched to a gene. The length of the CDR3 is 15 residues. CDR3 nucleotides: TGTGCCAGCAGTGCCGACAGGGGGGGGCAAGAGACCCAGTACTTC. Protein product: CASSADRGGQETQYF.

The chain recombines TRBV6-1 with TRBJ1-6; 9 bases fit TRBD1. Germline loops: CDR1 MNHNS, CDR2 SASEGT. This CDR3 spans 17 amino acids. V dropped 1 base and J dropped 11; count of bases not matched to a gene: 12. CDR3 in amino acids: CASSEDVVGTGLTPLHF. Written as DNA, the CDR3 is TGTGCCAGCAGTGAAGATGTAGTTGGGACAGGGTTGACACCCCTCCACTTT.

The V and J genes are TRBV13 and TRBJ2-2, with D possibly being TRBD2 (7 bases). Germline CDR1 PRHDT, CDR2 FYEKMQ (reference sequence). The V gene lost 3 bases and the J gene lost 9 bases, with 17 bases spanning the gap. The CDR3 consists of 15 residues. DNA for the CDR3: TGTGCCAGCAGCTTCCTGGCGGGGGCGCAGAGGGAGCTGTTTTTT. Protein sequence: CASSFLAGAQRELFF.

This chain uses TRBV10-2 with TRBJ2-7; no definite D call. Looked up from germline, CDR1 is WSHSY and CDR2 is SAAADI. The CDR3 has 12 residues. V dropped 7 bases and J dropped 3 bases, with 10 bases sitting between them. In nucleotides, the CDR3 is TGCGCCAGCACCTCGACGGGCTACGAGCAGTACTTC. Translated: CASTSTGYEQYF.

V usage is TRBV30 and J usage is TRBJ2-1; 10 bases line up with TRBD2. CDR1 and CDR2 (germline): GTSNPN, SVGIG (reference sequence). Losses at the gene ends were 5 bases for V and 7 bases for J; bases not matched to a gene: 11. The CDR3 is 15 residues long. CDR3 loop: CAWDTGTSVGNEQFF. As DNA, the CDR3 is TGTGCCTGGGACACCGGGACTAGCGTGGGGAATGAGCAGTTCTTC.

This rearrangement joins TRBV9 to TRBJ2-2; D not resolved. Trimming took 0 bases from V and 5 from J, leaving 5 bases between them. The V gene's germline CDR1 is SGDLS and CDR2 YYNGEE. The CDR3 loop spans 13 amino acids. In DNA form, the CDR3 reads TGTGCCAGCAGCGTAGGGCAGACCGGGGAGCTGTTTTTT. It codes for CASSVGQTGELFF. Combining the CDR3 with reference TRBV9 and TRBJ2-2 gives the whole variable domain DSGVTQTPKHLITATGQRVTLRCSPRSGDLSVYWYQQSLDQGLQFLIQYYNGEERAKGNILERFSAQQFPDLHSELNLSSLELGDSALYFCASSVGQTGELFFGEGSRLTVL.

Written as DNA, the CDR3 is TGTGCCAGCAGTTACGACGGGTCCACAGATACGCAGTATTTT. The encoded protein is CASSYDGSTDTQYF. The gene calls are TRBV6-6 and TRBJ2-3; D is unresolved. Germline CDR1 is MNHNY and CDR2 is SVGAGI (reference sequence). The CDR3 runs 14 residues. V was cut by 2 bases and J by 2 bases, with 8 bases left in between.

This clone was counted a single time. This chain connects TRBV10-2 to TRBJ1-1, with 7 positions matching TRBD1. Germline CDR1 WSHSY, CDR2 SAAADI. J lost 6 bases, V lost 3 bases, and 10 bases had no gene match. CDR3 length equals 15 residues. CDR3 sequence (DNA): TGCGCCAGCAGTGATTACAGGGGATTAGTTGCTGAAGCTTTCTTT. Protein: CASSDYRGLVAEAFF.

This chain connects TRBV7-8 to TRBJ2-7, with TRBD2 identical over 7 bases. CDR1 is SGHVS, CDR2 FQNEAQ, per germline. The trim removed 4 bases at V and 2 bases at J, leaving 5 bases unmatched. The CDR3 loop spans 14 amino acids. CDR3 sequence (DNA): TGTGCCAGCAGCTCCGGGGGGACTACCTACGAGCAGTACTTC. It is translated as CASSSGGTTYEQYF. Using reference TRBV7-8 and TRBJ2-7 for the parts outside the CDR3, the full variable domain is GAGVSQSPRYKVAKRGQDVALRCDPISGHVSLFWYQQALGQGPEFLTYFQNEAQLDKSGLPSDRFFAERPEGSVSTLKIQRTQQEDSAVYLCASSSGGTTYEQYFGPGTRLTVT.

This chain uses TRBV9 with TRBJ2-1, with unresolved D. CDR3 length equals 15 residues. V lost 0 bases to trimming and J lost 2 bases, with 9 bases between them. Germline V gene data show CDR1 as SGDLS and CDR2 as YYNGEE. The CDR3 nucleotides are TGTGCCAGCAGCGTAGAAGTTTCGGCCTACAATGAGCAGTTCTTC. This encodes CASSVEVSAYNEQFF.

CDR3 nucleotide sequence: TGTGCCAGCAGTTCCGGGGGGCTTGGCACTGAAGCTTTCTTT. It yields the protein CASSSGGLGTEAFF. J is TRBJ1-1 and V is TRBV27; D is perhaps TRBD1 (6 bases). CDR1 and CDR2 (germline): MNHEY, SMNVEV (reference sequence). V dropped 4 bases and J dropped 4 bases, with 13 bases sitting between them. The CDR3 runs 14 residues.

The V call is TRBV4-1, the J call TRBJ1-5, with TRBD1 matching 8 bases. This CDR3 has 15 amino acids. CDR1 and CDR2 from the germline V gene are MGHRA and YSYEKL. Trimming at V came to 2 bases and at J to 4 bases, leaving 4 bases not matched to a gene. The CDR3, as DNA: TGCGCCAGCAGCCAATGGACAGGGAGAAATCAGCCCCAGCATTTT. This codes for CASSQWTGRNQPQHF.

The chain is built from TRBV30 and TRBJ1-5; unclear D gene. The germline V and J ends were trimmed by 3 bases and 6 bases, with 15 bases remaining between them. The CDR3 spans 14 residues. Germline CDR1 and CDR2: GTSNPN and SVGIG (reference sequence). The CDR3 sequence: CAWSSGLEGQPQHF. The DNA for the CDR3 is TGTGCCTGGAGCTCAGGACTGGAGGGTCAGCCCCAGCATTTT.

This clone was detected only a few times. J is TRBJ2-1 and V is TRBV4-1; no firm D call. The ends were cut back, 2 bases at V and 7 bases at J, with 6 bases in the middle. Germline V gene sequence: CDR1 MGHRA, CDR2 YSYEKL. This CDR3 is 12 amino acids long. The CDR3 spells CASSQLGNEQFF. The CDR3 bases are TGCGCCAGCAGCCAACTCGGGAATGAGCAGTTCTTC.

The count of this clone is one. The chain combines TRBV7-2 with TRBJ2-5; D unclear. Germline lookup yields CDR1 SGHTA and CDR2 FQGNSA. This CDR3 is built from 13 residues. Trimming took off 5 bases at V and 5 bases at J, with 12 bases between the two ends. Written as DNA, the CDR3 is TGTGCCAGCAGCCCCAAAAATCGGGAGACCCAGTACTTC. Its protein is CASSPKNRETQYF.

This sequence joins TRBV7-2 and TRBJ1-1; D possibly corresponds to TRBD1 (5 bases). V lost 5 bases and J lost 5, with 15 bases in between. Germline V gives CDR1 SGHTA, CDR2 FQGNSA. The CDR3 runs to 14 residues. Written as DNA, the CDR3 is TGTGCCAGCAGCCGAGGGACGGAGGGGACTGAAGCTTTCTTT. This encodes CASSRGTEGTEAFF.

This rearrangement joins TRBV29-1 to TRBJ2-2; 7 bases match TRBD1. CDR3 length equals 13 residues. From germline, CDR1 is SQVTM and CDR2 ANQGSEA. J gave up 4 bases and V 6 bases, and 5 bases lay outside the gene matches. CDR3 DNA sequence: TGCAGCGTGAACAGGGGTGGCACCGGGGAGCTGTTTTTT. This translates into CSVNRGGTGELFF.

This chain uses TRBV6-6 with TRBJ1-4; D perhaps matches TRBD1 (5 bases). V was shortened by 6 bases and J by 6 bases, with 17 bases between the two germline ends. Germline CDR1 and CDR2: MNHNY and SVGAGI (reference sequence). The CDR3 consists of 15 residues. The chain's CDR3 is CASSEVGGKDEKLFF. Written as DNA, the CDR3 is TGTGCCAGCAGCGAAGTCGGGGGGAAGGATGAAAAACTGTTTTTT.